Presented here are 26 T cell receptor beta chains from one specimen sequenced in a study of T cell responses to AZD1222 COVID-19 vaccine. Repertoires were generated with immunoSEQ multiplex PCR, while TCRdb's copy carries only in-frame clones and drops some. The sample records 100,000 to 120,000 clones, nearly 90% being singletons. The sample here was peripheral blood, taken on day 0 of AZD1222 vaccination. The source is an adult in good health.

The chain employs TRBV5-5 and TRBJ1-5; 9 positions match TRBD1. Germline CDR1 SGHKS, CDR2 YYEKEE (reference sequence). With V trimmed by 4 bases and J by 0 bases, 5 bases remained unmatched. This CDR3 has 16 amino acids. The CDR3 protein is CASSPGTGNSNQPQHF. The CDR3 DNA is TGTGCCAGCAGCCCGGGGACAGGGAATAGCAATCAGCCCCAGCATTTT. Combining the CDR3 with reference TRBV5-5 and TRBJ1-5 gives the whole variable domain DAGVTQSPTHLIKTRGQQVTLRCSPISGHKSVSWYQQVLGQGPQFIFQYYEKEERGRGNFPDRFSARQFPNYSSELNVNALLLGDSALYLCASSPGTGNSNQPQHFGDGTRLSIL.

The V call is TRBV6-1, the J call TRBJ2-7, with TRBD1 matching 7 bases. Unmatched junction bases numbered 6, after V lost 1 base and J lost 3 bases. CDR1 is MNHNS, CDR2 SASEGT, per germline. This CDR3 has 15 residues. CDR3 bases: TGTGCCAGCAGTGAAGGTGGGACAGCTGTCTACGAGCAGTACTTC. It encodes CASSEGGTAVYEQYF.

The J gene is TRBJ1-5, the V gene TRBV19; TRBD1 is a possible D gene (6 bases). The germline CDR1 and CDR2 sequences are LNHDA and SQIVND (reference sequence). V was pared by 3 bases and J by 3 bases, with 12 bases between. This CDR3 spans 15 amino acids. In DNA form, the CDR3 reads TGTGCCAGTAGTATTCGGACAGAGTACAATCAGCCCCAGCATTTT. Its protein product is CASSIRTEYNQPQHF.

The chain has TRBV19 and TRBJ1-4; tentatively, D is TRBD1 (5 bases). There are 13 residues in the CDR3. In germline, CDR1 is LNHDA, CDR2 SQIVND (reference sequence). V lost 8 bases and J 4 bases, leaving 11 bases between the germline ends. CDR3: CASYDSLNEKLFF. The DNA for the CDR3 is TGTGCCAGTTACGACAGCCTTAATGAAAAACTGTTTTTT.

The chain uses TRBV5-5 and TRBJ1-2; D may be TRBD1 (6 bases). V was cut by 0 bases and J by 4 bases, with 16 bases left in between. Germline loops: CDR1 SGHKS, CDR2 YYEKEE (reference sequence). This CDR3 spans 16 amino acids. CDR3 in amino acids: CASSLDSGGPTYGYTF. In nucleotides, the CDR3 is TGTGCCAGCAGCTTGGATAGCGGGGGCCCTACCTATGGCTACACCTTC.

This clone has a handful of counts. The V call is TRBV2, the J call TRBJ1-1; 7 bases are a match to TRBD1. This CDR3 has 14 amino acids. Trimming cost V 7 bases and J 5 bases; bases outside gene matches: 10. CDR1 and CDR2 (germline): SNHLY, FYNNEI. The CDR3 DNA is TGTGCCAGCAACCCGACAGGGAGGCAGACTGAAGCTTTCTTT. Encoded protein: CASNPTGRQTEAFF.

The V gene is TRBV19, the J gene TRBJ2-3; D tentatively reads TRBD1 or TRBD2 (5 bases each). Trimming removed 5 bases from V and 2 bases from J, with 17 bases in between. The CDR3 has 16 residues. Germline CDR1 is LNHDA and CDR2 is SQIVND (reference sequence). In DNA, the CDR3 is TGTGCCAGTAGTCCACGGGACGGGGCAATCACAGATACGCAGTATTTT. Amino acids: CASSPRDGAITDTQYF.

This chain joins TRBV4-3 and TRBJ1-2, with a possible D match to TRBD1 (6 bases). Germline CDR1 LGHNA, CDR2 YSLEER. Between the trimmed V and J ends, which lost 0 bases and 10 bases, there was a span of 18 bases. The CDR3 covers 15 residues. The CDR3 sequence is CASSQDGSTGGPYTF. In DNA form, the CDR3 reads TGCGCCAGCAGCCAAGACGGGTCGACAGGAGGGCCCTACACCTTC.

The V gene is TRBV19, the J gene TRBJ1-2; D possibly corresponds to TRBD1 (6 bases). This CDR3 contains 16 residues. Per the germline V gene, CDR1 is LNHDA and CDR2 is SQIVND (reference sequence). V was cut by 4 bases and J by 5 bases, with 20 bases left in between. The CDR3 protein is CASSNREVRGVYGYTF. Written as DNA, the CDR3 is TGTGCCAGTAGTAATCGAGAGGTCAGGGGAGTGTATGGCTACACCTTC.

V gene TRBV14 combines with J gene TRBJ2-7; D gene uncertain. There are 11 residues in the CDR3. Trimming removed 3 bases from V and 5 bases from J, with 5 bases in between. CDR1 and CDR2 (germline): SGHDN, FVKESK. CDR3 nucleotides: TGTGCCAGCAGCCAGTTCAACGAGCAGTACTTC. Its protein product is CASSQFNEQYF.

The V and J genes are TRBV7-6 and TRBJ2-5; 13 bases fit TRBD2. Germline assignment: CDR1 SGHVS and CDR2 FNYEAQ. The CDR3 covers 17 residues. V was clipped by 1 base and J by 2 bases; unmatched bases: 4. The CDR3 nucleotides read TGTGCCAGCAGCTTAGGACTAGCGGGAGGAGGGCAAGAGACCCAGTACTTC. It encodes CASSLGLAGGGQETQYF.

This chain uses TRBV7-9 with TRBJ1-3; the match to TRBD1 covers 10 bases. The germline gives CDR1 SEHNR, CDR2 FQNEAQ (reference sequence). Germline trimming cut 3 bases from V and 3 bases from J; bases unmatched to any gene: 2. The CDR3 extends over 15 amino acids. The CDR3, as DNA: TGTGCCAGCAGCTTGGGACAGGGGCTTGGAAACACCATATATTTT. Translated: CASSLGQGLGNTIYF.

The V gene is TRBV7-9, the J gene TRBJ1-1; no clear D. The germline CDR1 and CDR2 sequences are SEHNR and FQNEAQ (reference sequence). The CDR3 spans 14 residues. V was trimmed by 4 bases and J by 1 base, leaving 10 bases between them. The CDR3 DNA is TGTGCCAGCAGCTACAGCTTGGGGAACACTGAAGCTTTCTTT. Amino acids: CASSYSLGNTEAFF.

The J gene is TRBJ2-1, the V gene TRBV3-1 (or the pseudogene TRBV3-2); 10 nucleotides align to TRBD2. The CDR3 consists of 19 residues. CDR1 LGHDT and CDR2 YNNKEL come from the germline V gene (reference sequence). Trimming cost V 4 bases and J 2 bases; bases outside gene matches: 14. The DNA for the CDR3 is TGTGCCAGCAGCCCGCGCACACTTCCTAGCGGGGGTGCCTACAATGAGCAGTTCTTC. Amino acids: CASSPRTLPSGGAYNEQFF.

CDR3 bases: TGCGCCAGCAGCCCCGGGACCGGGACAGGCGGTTCACCCCTCCACTTT. This codes for CASSPGTGTGGSPLHF. The chain has TRBV5-1 and TRBJ1-6; 8 bases fit TRBD1. Trimming removed 4 bases from V and 9 bases from J; junction bases left unmatched: 12. Looked up from germline, CDR1 is SGHRS and CDR2 is YFSETQ. The CDR3 sequence is 16 residues long.

This clone was recorded only once. The J gene is TRBJ1-5, the V gene TRBV6-6; D gene ambiguous. With 5 bases removed from V and 2 bases from J, the gap between germline ends came to 7 bases. The germline gives CDR1 MNHNY, CDR2 SVGAGI (reference sequence). The CDR3 has 13 amino acids. The CDR3 spells CASSNHGNQPQHF. CDR3 DNA: TGTGCCAGCAGTAACCACGGCAATCAGCCCCAGCATTTT.

This clone is medium-sized (0.01 to 0.1%) by share. The chain couples TRBV15 to TRBJ1-5, with a tentative D call TRBD1 (5 bases). Germline CDR1 reads LNHNV; CDR2 reads YYDKDF (reference sequence). Trimming left V 0 bases short and J 4 bases short, with 7 bases between. This CDR3 comprises 14 residues. CDR3 loop: CATSRERGNQPQHF. CDR3 nucleotides: TGTGCCACCAGCAGAGAGAGGGGAAATCAGCCCCAGCATTTT.

In DNA form, the CDR3 reads TGCGCCAGCAGGATTGAGAGCGAGCAGTACTTC. It is translated as CASRIESEQYF. The chain links TRBV5-1 to TRBJ2-7; D ambiguous. Trimming took 5 bases from V and 6 from J, leaving 9 bases between them. The CDR3 consists of 11 residues. Looked up from germline, CDR1 is SGHRS and CDR2 is YFSETQ.

This rearrangement joins TRBV19 to TRBJ2-3; the D gene is possibly TRBD2 (5 bases). Per the germline V gene, CDR1 is LNHDA and CDR2 is SQIVND (reference sequence). The length of the CDR3 is 15 residues. V lost 7 bases, J lost 0 bases, and 14 bases lay in between. The CDR3 DNA reads as TGTGCCAGTACTGTAGCGAGGGTTAGCACAGATACGCAGTATTTT. It yields the protein CASTVARVSTDTQYF.

The rearrangement uses TRBV5-1 and TRBJ2-2, with 8 bases identical to TRBD1. This CDR3 contains 16 residues. The trim removed 2 bases at V and 4 bases at J, leaving 7 bases unmatched. The germline gives CDR1 SGHRS, CDR2 YFSETQ. The CDR3 here is CASSFGQGRSTGELFF. CDR3 nucleotides: TGCGCCAGCAGCTTCGGACAGGGAAGAAGCACCGGGGAGCTGTTTTTT. Supplemented by reference TRBV5-1 and TRBJ2-2, the full variable domain reads KAGVTQTPRYLIKTRGQQVTLSCSPISGHRSVSWYQQTPGQGLQFLFEYFSETQRNKGNFPGRFSGRQFSNSRSEMNVSTLELGDSALYLCASSFGQGRSTGELFFGEGSRLTVL.

The chain combines TRBV11-2 with TRBJ2-1; D is unresolved. V was cut by 0 bases and J by 15 bases, with 6 bases left in between. Germline CDR1 reads SGHAT; CDR2 reads FQNNGV. This CDR3 contains 10 residues. The chain's CDR3 is CASSLETVFF. The CDR3 DNA reads TGTGCCAGCAGCTTAGAGACCGTGTTCTTC.

The chain links TRBV9 to TRBJ1-4; D might be TRBD1 (6 bases). There are 15 residues in the CDR3. Trimming left V 1 base short and J 3 bases short, with 10 bases between. Looked up from germline, CDR1 is SGDLS and CDR2 is YYNGEE. CDR3 bases: TGTGCCAGCAGCGTACGACAGGATTCTAATGAAAAACTGTTTTTT. Its translation: CASSVRQDSNEKLFF.

The rearrangement links TRBV6-2 or TRBV6-3 to TRBJ2-6, with D tentatively TRBD1 (5 bases). Trimming took off 2 bases at V and 19 bases at J, with 18 bases between the two ends. Per the germline V gene, CDR1 is MNHEY and CDR2 is SVGEGT. This CDR3 has 13 amino acids. CDR3 nucleotide sequence: TGTGCCAGCAGTTACGGTGGACGCAGGGCCGGTACTTTC. Translating it yields CASSYGGRRAGTF.

The CDR3 is CASSAPGAGVGNSPLHF. The CDR3 coding sequence is TGTGCCAGTAGTGCCCCCGGGGCCGGTGTTGGTAATTCACCCCTCCACTTT. This chain connects TRBV19 to TRBJ1-6; D is possibly TRBD1 (5 bases). The CDR3 totals 17 residues. CDR1 and CDR2 (germline): LNHDA, SQIVND (reference sequence). Deletions cut 5 bases from V and 6 bases from J, with 20 bases between.

The chain is built from TRBV3-1 (or the pseudogene TRBV3-2) and TRBJ1-2; D is undetermined. The CDR3 extends over 11 amino acids. Per the germline V gene, CDR1 is LGHDT and CDR2 is YNNKEL (reference sequence). V gave up 1 base and J gave up 7 bases, with 4 bases separating them. CDR3 protein: CASSQALGYTF. CDR3 DNA sequence: TGTGCCAGCAGCCAAGCTCTTGGCTACACCTTC.

V and J are TRBV19 and TRBJ1-4, with 7 nucleotides matching TRBD1. There are 15 residues in the CDR3. The V gene end was trimmed by 2 bases and the J gene end by 8 bases; junction bases not matched to a gene: 8. Germline CDR1 is LNHDA and CDR2 is SQIVND (reference sequence). DNA of the CDR3: TGTGCCAGTAGTATACGGGCAGGGGGTGGAGAAAAACTGTTTTTT. It encodes CASSIRAGGGEKLFF.